The rows below give T cell receptor beta chains drawn from one sample of a study of cytomegalovirus exposure and HLA in healthy donors. Sequencing used immunoSEQ multiplex PCR; TCRdb keeps in-frame clones, though not all of them. The table lists 150,000 to 200,000 clones, 70% to 80% of them singletons, with approximately 2.9% in the top ten. Input material: PBMCs. The receptors come from a male donor in good health and CMV-seronegative. Both conserved end residues are trimmed from each CDR3.

len: 12
j_gene: TRBJ1-6
v_gene: TRBV5-4
CDR3aa: ASSELSYNSPLH

len: 13
j_gene: TRBJ1-4
v_gene: TRBV7-2
CDR3aa: ASSLALGADEKLF

len: 11
j_gene: TRBJ2-7
v_gene: TRBV11-2
CDR3aa: ATPSGTSYEQY

len: 13
j_gene: TRBJ1-1
v_gene: TRBV6-5
CDR3aa: ASSYSRGGNTEAF

len: 15
j_gene: TRBJ2-2
v_gene: TRBV4-3
CDR3aa: ASSQERAGSNTGELF

len: 14
j_gene: TRBJ2-7
v_gene: TRBV19
CDR3aa: ASSTGRGGTSYEQY

len: 11
j_gene: TRBJ1-5
v_gene: TRBV6-5
CDR3aa: ASSYSREQPQH

len: 12
j_gene: TRBJ2-1
v_gene: TRBV28
CDR3aa: ATSGLAVYNEQF

len: 13
j_gene: TRBJ2-7
v_gene: TRBV6-5
CDR3aa: ASSLNPWFTYEQY

len: 13
j_gene: TRBJ2-1
v_gene: TRBV7-2
CDR3aa: ASSSFEMPYNEQF

len: 12
j_gene: TRBJ1-6
v_gene: TRBV5-6
CDR3aa: ASSQGTFVSPLH

len: 14
j_gene: TRBJ2-4
v_gene: TRBV5-5
CDR3aa: ASSLYLRGGEDIQY

len: 15
j_gene: TRBJ1-5
v_gene: TRBV4-2
CDR3aa: ASSQVGGDPSNQPQH

len: 13
j_gene: TRBJ1-1
v_gene: TRBV5-1
CDR3aa: ASSWTGQKNTEAF

len: 12
j_gene: TRBJ1-1
v_gene: TRBV7-9
CDR3aa: ASSLVSKNTEAF

len: 14
j_gene: TRBJ1-5
v_gene: TRBV28
CDR3aa: ASSLRGRQPNQPQH

len: 13
j_gene: TRBJ1-5
v_gene: TRBV11-2
CDR3aa: ASSLGLRSNQPQH

len: 16
j_gene: TRBJ2-1
v_gene: TRBV4-1
CDR3aa: ASSQDHPRQGGNNEQF

len: 13
j_gene: TRBJ2-5
v_gene: TRBV6-6
CDR3aa: ASSYSTGEGETQY

len: 13
j_gene: TRBJ2-1
v_gene: TRBV6-1
CDR3aa: ASSDGTGGSGRTI

len: 14
j_gene: TRBJ1-3
v_gene: TRBV6-6
CDR3aa: ASTLLRSSSGNTIY

len: 14
j_gene: TRBJ2-3
v_gene: TRBV5-1
CDR3aa: ASSLFRDRATDTQY

len: 10
j_gene: TRBJ2-3
v_gene: TRBV28
CDR3aa: ASSLYQDTQY

len: 11
j_gene: TRBJ1-2
v_gene: TRBV10-3
CDR3aa: AINPDNGYGYT

len: 12
j_gene: TRBJ1-3
v_gene: TRBV28
CDR3aa: ASSLTGAGNTIY

len: 13
j_gene: TRBJ2-3
v_gene: TRBV5-1
CDR3aa: ASSSTGARTDTQY

len: 14
j_gene: TRBJ2-3
v_gene: TRBV2
CDR3aa: ASSWSSGSVTDTQY

len: 11
j_gene: TRBJ2-6
v_gene: TRBV10-3
CDR3aa: AMTGSGANVLT

len: 12
j_gene: TRBJ1-5
v_gene: TRBV25-1
CDR3aa: ASSGTGVLAPQH

len: 13
j_gene: TRBJ1-6
v_gene: TRBV6-5
CDR3aa: ASSYSIGGSSPLH

len: 11
j_gene: TRBJ1-2
v_gene: TRBV25-1
CDR3aa: ASSGDRIYGYT

len: 14
j_gene: TRBJ1-1
v_gene: TRBV12-5
CDR3aa: ASGDGGAGLNTEAF

len: 13
j_gene: TRBJ2-1
v_gene: TRBV18
CDR3aa: ASSRAGGFDNEQF

len: 12
j_gene: TRBJ2-7
v_gene: TRBV6-5
CDR3aa: ASSSQGGPYEQY